This paragraph reports one TCR beta chain. Its antigen is unidentified. The junction departs from the called germline gene at one end, perhaps through a read error. This entry belongs to a study of cytomegalovirus exposure and HLA in healthy donors. Study findings and constraints: An analysis done earlier found most TCR beta V segments productive about 90% or about 30% of the time.

With 60 Vbeta and 13 Jbeta primers, the PCR was carried out. Sequencing used immunoSEQ multiplex PCR; TCRdb keeps in-frame clones, though not all of them. This table lists fewer than 85,000 clones. This CDR3 is 13 amino acids long. Germline CDR1 SNHLY, CDR2 FYNNEI. The chain carries TRBV2 and TRBJ1-2, with D possibly matching TRBD1 (6 bases). This TCR was recovered from a woman aged 40 to 50 in good health and CMV-seropositive. The sample comprised PBMCs. CDR3 protein: CASREGTSNGYTF. Written as DNA, the CDR3 is TGTGCCAGCAGAGAAGGGACAAGTAATGGCTACACCTTC.